One sample yielded the 19 T cell receptor beta chains listed below, sequenced in a study of blood T cells in healthy people across ages. With a J-beta primer mix and a sample-barcoded 5' primer, a second PCR ran roughly 7 to 11 cycles. TCRdb fed the 5' RACE reads into MiXCR, producing one record per CDR3 protein. The sample gives roughly 1.5 million distinct CDR3 sequences, approximately 39% of which show up once; 4% is in the top ten. The source material was blood. The receptors come from a woman aged 18 to 35 in good health.

J is TRBJ1-1 and V is TRBV27; a weak D match, TRBD1 (5 bases). The ends were cut back, 6 bases at V and 5 bases at J, with 10 bases in the middle. In germline, CDR1 is MNHEY, CDR2 SMNVEV (reference sequence). The CDR3 is 12 amino acids. CDR3 in DNA: TGTGCCAGCAGGTCAGGGTTGACTGAAGCTTTCTTT. Translating gives CASRSGLTEAFF.

This chain joins TRBV6-2 or TRBV6-3 and TRBJ2-7; weak D call: TRBD1 (6 bases). Germline CDR1 is MNHEY and CDR2 is SVGEGT. This CDR3 is built from 15 residues. The V end was cut by 2 bases, the J end by 0 bases, with 11 bases between. Written as DNA, the CDR3 is TGTGCCAGCAGTTACAGGGGGACGGGCTCCTACGAGCAGTACTTC. It codes for CASSYRGTGSYEQYF.

The CDR3 DNA follows: TGTGCCAGCAGTTTAAGTGGAGTCGCGAATTCACCCCTCCACTTT. Encoded protein: CASSLSGVANSPLHF. The chain couples TRBV27 to TRBJ1-6; D uncertain. The germline gives CDR1 MNHEY, CDR2 SMNVEV (reference sequence). Deletions cut 2 bases from V and 7 bases from J, with 12 bases between. The CDR3 spans 15 residues.

The chain uses TRBV11-2 and TRBJ1-2; D possibly corresponds to TRBD1 (6 bases). V lost 5 bases to trimming and J lost 5 bases, with 27 bases between them. The CDR3 loop spans 18 amino acids. Germline-derived CDR1 and CDR2 are SGHAT and FQNNGV. The CDR3 sequence is CASSTEPGRHKGGYGYTF. The DNA of the CDR3 is TGTGCCAGCAGCACAGAACCGGGACGACATAAGGGGGGTTATGGCTACACCTTC.

This clonotype appeared a few times. V is TRBV4-1 and J is TRBJ1-2; tentatively, D is TRBD1 (5 bases). The CDR3 spans 16 residues. From germline, CDR1 is MGHRA and CDR2 YSYEKL. The germline V and J ends were trimmed by 1 base and 3 bases, with 15 bases remaining between them. This CDR3 reads CASSQGSQGLDYGYTF. The CDR3 DNA reads as TGCGCCAGCAGCCAAGGCAGCCAGGGCCTGGACTATGGCTACACCTTC.

The rearrangement links TRBV6-5 to TRBJ2-1, with TRBD2 identical over 12 bases. With V trimmed by 6 bases and J by 7 bases, 10 bases remained unmatched. This CDR3 is built from 16 residues. Germline V gene data show CDR1 as MNHEY and CDR2 as SVGAGI. CDR3: CASRTSSGGARNEQFF. As DNA, the CDR3 is TGTGCCAGCAGAACCTCTAGCGGGGGGGCCCGAAATGAGCAGTTCTTC.

The chain is built from TRBV3-1 and TRBJ1-2, with a weak D call TRBD1 (6 bases). This CDR3 is 12 amino acids long. V was cut by 8 bases and J by 4 bases, with 11 bases left in between. Germline-derived CDR1 and CDR2 are LGHDT and YNNKEL (reference sequence). The CDR3 DNA reads as TGTGCCAGCGGAGGGGGGTCCTATGGCTACACCTTC. It specifies CASGGGSYGYTF. The full variable domain, its missing parts supplied by reference TRBV3-1 and TRBJ1-2, is DTAVSQTPKYLVTQMGNDKSIKCEQNLGHDTMYWYKQDSKKFLKIMFSYNNKELIINETVPNRFSPKSPDKAHLNLHINSLELGDSAVYFCASGGGSYGYTFGSGTRLTVV.

This clonotype was counted a few times. The chain carries TRBV27 and TRBJ1-6, with D unresolved. V shed 4 bases and J shed 7 bases, with 17 bases lying between them. Germline V CDR1 and CDR2: MNHEY, SMNVEV (reference sequence). This CDR3 has 16 amino acids. CDR3 sequence (DNA): TGTGCCAGCAGTTACCTAGGGAGCGAGAGAAATTCACCCCTCCACTTT. It codes for CASSYLGSERNSPLHF.

The chain is built from TRBV5-6 and TRBJ2-2; no reliable D call. The V end lost 1 base, the J end lost 0 bases, and 4 bases lay between the germline ends. This CDR3 has 14 residues. Germline V gene data show CDR1 as SGHDT and CDR2 as YYEEEE. The CDR3 DNA sequence: TGTGCCAGCAGCTTGCCCTCGAACACCGGGGAGCTGTTTTTT. It codes for CASSLPSNTGELFF.

In its sample, this clonotype was seen a few times. The chain combines TRBV3-1 with TRBJ2-3, with 7 positions matching TRBD2. The CDR3 length is 18 residues. The junction had 20 bases not matched to a gene; V was cut back by 4 bases and J by 7 bases. The germline V gene encodes CDR1 LGHDT and CDR2 YNNKEL (reference sequence). The CDR3 region has the DNA TGTGCCAGCAGCCTACGAGCGGGGCGGTCCATGTTGTCAAATACGCAGTATTTT. Protein: CASSLRAGRSMLSNTQYF.

This clonotype has more than one count but fewer than ten. The chain joins TRBV18 to TRBJ1-2; no definite D call. The germline V gene encodes CDR1 KGHSH and CDR2 LQKENI. This CDR3 is 16 amino acids long. V was cut by 3 bases and J by 3 bases, with 17 bases left in between. CDR3 bases: TGTGCCAGCTCACCCACGAGGGAGATTCAGGACTATGGCTACACCTTC. Translation: CASSPTREIQDYGYTF.

The rearrangement joins TRBV7-9 to TRBJ2-7, with D tentatively TRBD1 (6 bases). Trimming took off 0 bases at V and 3 bases at J, with 12 bases between the two ends. Germline values: CDR1 SEHNR, CDR2 FQNEAQ (reference sequence). This CDR3 comprises 15 residues. CDR3 residues: CASSLALGASYEQYF. The CDR3 DNA sequence: TGTGCCAGCAGCTTAGCGTTGGGGGCCAGCTACGAGCAGTACTTC.

The sample holds a few counts of this clonotype. The V call is TRBV27, the J call TRBJ2-3; D call uncertain. The CDR3 has 13 residues. V lost 6 bases, J lost 2 bases, and 9 bases lay in between. Looked up from germline, CDR1 is MNHEY and CDR2 is SMNVEV (reference sequence). The CDR3 sequence is CASRGRLTDTQYF. In DNA, the CDR3 is TGTGCCAGCAGGGGCAGACTCACAGATACGCAGTATTTT.

This clonotype was seen a few times. This rearrangement joins TRBV7-9 to TRBJ2-7, with a possible D match to TRBD2 (6 bases). The J call could be wrong; TRBJ2-5 is a better fit for the DNA end. CDR1 is SEHNR and CDR2 is FQNEAQ in the germline V gene (reference sequence). The CDR3 is 12 residues long. CDR3 region: CASGGGKETQYF. CDR3 nucleotides: TGTGCCAGCGGCGGAGGGAAAGAGACCCAGTACTTC.

V is TRBV7-2 and J is TRBJ2-6; the D call may be TRBD1 or TRBD2 (5 bases each). Per germline, CDR1 SGHTA and CDR2 FQGNSA. The CDR3 runs 17 residues. V lost 5 bases, J lost 2 bases, and 16 bases lay in between. The DNA for the CDR3 is TGTGCCAGCAGCATACGGGGCCCCCGAGCTGGGGCCAACGTCCTGACTTTC. It is translated as CASSIRGPRAGANVLTF.

CDR3 coding DNA: TGTGCCATCAAGGACCGGGACGGGGGATCTGGAGTAGAAGCTTTCTTT. Protein sequence: CAIKDRDGGSGVEAFF. The gene calls are TRBV10-3 and TRBJ1-1, with a tentative D call TRBD1 (5 bases). In germline, CDR1 is ENHRY, CDR2 SYGVKD. There are 16 residues in the CDR3. Trimming stripped 7 bases from V and 8 bases from J, with 26 bases between.

This clonotype was counted once. The genes are TRBV10-3 and TRBJ2-7, with 8 bases matching TRBD1. This CDR3 is 14 amino acids long. Germline assignment: CDR1 ENHRY and CDR2 SYGVKD. With 10 bases clipped from V and 5 bases from J, the junction kept 13 bases outside the gene matches. CDR3 protein: CATTGGTRTHEQYF. The DNA for the CDR3 is TGTGCCACCACAGGGGGTACTAGGACCCACGAGCAGTACTTC.

Notes on this clonotype: Mismatch with germline at one junction end may stem from a read error. Written as DNA, the CDR3 is TGTACCATCAGAGAGGGGGGCGGTAACTATGGCTACACCTTC. Its protein is CTIREGGGNYGYTF. The chain joins TRBV10-3 to TRBJ1-2, with D possibly matching TRBD1 (6 bases). The CDR3 contains 14 residues. CDR1 is ENHRY, CDR2 SYGVKD, per germline.

There are a few counts of this clonotype. The J gene is TRBJ2-1, the V gene TRBV24-1, with 16 bases matching TRBD2. The CDR3 is 15 residues long. Unmatched junction bases numbered 1, after V lost 4 bases and J lost 8 bases. Germline assignment: CDR1 KGHDR and CDR2 SFDVKD. CDR3 loop: CATSDGTSGRDEQFF. The CDR3 DNA reads TGTGCCACCAGTGACGGGACTAGCGGGAGGGATGAGCAGTTCTTC.